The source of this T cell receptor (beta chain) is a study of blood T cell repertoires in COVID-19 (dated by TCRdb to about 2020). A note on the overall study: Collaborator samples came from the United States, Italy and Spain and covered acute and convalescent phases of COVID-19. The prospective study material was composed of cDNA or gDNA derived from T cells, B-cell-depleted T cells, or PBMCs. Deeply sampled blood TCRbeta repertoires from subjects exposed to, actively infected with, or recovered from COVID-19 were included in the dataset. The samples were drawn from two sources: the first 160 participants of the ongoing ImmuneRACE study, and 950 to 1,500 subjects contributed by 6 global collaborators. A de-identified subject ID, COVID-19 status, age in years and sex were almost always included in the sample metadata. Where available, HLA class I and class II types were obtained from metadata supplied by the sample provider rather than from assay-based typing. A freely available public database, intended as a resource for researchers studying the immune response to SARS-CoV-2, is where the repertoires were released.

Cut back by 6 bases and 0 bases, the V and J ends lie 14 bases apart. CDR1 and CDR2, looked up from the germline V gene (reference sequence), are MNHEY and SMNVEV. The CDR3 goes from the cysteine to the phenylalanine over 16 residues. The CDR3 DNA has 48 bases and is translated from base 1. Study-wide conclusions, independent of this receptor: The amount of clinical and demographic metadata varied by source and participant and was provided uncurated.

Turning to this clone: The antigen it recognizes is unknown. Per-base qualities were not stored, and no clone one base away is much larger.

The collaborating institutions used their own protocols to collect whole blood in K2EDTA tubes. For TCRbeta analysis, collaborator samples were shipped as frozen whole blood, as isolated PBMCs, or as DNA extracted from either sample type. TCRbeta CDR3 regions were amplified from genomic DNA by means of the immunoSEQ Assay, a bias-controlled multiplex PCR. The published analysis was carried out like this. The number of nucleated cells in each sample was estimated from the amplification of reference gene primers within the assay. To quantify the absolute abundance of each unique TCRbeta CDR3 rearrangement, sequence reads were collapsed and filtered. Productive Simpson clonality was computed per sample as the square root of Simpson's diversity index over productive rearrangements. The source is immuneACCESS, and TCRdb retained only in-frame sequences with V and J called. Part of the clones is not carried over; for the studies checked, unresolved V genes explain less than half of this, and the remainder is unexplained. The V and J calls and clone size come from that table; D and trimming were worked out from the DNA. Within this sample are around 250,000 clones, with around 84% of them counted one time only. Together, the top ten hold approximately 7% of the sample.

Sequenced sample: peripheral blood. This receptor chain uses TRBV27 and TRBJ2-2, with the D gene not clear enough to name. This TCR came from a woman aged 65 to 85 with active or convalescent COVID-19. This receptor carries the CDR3 CASSPRESANTGELFF. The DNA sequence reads TGTGCCAGCAGCCCTCGCGAGAGCGCGAACACCGGGGAGCTGTTTTTT.